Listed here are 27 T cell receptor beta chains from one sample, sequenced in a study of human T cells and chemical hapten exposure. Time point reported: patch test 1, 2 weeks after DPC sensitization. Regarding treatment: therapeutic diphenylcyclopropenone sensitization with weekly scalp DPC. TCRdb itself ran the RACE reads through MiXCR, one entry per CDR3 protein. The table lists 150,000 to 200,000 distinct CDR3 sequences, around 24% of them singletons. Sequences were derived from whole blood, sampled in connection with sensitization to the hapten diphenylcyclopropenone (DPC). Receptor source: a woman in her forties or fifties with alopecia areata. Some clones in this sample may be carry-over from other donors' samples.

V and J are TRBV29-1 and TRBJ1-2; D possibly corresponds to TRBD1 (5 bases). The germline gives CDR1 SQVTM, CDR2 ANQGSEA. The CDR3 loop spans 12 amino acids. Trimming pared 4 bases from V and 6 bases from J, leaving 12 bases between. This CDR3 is CSVGDDWDGYTF. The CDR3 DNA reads TGCAGCGTTGGGGACGACTGGGATGGCTACACCTTC.

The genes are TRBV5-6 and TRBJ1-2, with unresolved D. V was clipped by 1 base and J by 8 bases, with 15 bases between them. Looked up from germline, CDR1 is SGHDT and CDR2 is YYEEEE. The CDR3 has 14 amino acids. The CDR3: CASSLWQQGRGYTF. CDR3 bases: TGTGCCAGCAGCTTGTGGCAGCAAGGCCGGGGCTACACCTTC.

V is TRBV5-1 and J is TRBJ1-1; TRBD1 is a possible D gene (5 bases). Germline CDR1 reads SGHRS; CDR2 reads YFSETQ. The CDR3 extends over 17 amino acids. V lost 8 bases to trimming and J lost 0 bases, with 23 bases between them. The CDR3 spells CASKNMGGVSMNTEAFF. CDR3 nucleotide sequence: TGCGCCAGTAAAAACATGGGGGGGGTATCCATGAACACTGAAGCTTTCTTT.

The DNA of the CDR3 is TGTGCCAGCAGCCCCGGGACCTACGAGCAGTACTTC. The encoded protein is CASSPGTYEQYF. The chain uses TRBV6-2 or TRBV6-3 and TRBJ2-7; TRBD2 is a possible D gene (5 bases). Trimming took off 6 bases at V and 2 bases at J, with 8 bases between the two ends. The CDR3 length is 12 residues. Germline V CDR1 and CDR2: MNHEY, SVGEGT.

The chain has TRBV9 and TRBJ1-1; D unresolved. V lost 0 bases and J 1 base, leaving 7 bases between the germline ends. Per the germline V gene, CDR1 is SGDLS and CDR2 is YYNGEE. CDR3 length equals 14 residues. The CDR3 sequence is CASSVVGQNTEAFF. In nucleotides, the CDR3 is TGTGCCAGCAGCGTAGTAGGGCAGAACACTGAAGCTTTCTTT.

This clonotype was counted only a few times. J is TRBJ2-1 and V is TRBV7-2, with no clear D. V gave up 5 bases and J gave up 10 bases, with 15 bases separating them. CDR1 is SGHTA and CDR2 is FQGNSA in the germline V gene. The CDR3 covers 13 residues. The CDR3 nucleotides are TGTGCCAGCAGCAATCCTAATAGCCGCGAGCAGTTCTTC. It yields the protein CASSNPNSREQFF.

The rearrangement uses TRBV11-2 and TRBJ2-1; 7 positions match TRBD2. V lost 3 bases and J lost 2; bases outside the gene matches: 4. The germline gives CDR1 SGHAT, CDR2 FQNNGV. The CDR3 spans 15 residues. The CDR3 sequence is CASSFGRAAYNEQFF. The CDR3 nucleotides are TGTGCCAGCAGCTTTGGGAGGGCAGCCTACAATGAGCAGTTCTTC.

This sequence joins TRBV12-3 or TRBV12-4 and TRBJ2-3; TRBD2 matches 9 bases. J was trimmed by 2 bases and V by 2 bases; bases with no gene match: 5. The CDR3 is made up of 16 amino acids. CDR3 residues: CASSLRLAASTDTQYF. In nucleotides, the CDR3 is TGTGCCAGCAGTTTAAGACTAGCGGCCTCCACAGATACGCAGTATTTT.

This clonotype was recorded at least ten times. The CDR3 coding sequence is TGCAGTGCTAGAACTAGCGGCTCCTACAATGAGCAGTTCTTC. Translation gives CSARTSGSYNEQFF. The chain is built from TRBV20-1 and TRBJ2-1, with 8 nucleotides matching TRBD2. The germline gives CDR1 DFQATT, CDR2 SNEGSKA (reference sequence). The CDR3 covers 14 residues. Trimming took 2 bases from V and 0 from J; bases not matched to a gene: 0.

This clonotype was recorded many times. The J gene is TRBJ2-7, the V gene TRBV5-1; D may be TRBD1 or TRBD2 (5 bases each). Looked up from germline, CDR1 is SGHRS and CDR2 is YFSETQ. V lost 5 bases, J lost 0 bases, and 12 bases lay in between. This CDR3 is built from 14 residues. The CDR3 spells CASRVRGGSYEQYF. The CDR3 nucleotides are TGCGCCAGCAGAGTCCGGGGCGGCTCCTACGAGCAGTACTTC.

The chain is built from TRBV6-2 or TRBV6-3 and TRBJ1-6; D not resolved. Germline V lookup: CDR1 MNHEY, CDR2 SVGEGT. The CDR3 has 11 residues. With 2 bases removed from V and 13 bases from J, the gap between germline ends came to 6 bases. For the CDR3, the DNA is TGTGCCAGCAGTTACGGTGGCCCCCTCCACTTT. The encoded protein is CASSYGGPLHF.

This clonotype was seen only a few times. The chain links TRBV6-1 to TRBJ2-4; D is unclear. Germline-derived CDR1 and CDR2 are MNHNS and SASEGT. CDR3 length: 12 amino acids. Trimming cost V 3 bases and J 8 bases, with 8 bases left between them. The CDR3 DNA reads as TGTGCCAGCAGTGAGAGTAGGGACATTCAGTACTTC. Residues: CASSESRDIQYF.

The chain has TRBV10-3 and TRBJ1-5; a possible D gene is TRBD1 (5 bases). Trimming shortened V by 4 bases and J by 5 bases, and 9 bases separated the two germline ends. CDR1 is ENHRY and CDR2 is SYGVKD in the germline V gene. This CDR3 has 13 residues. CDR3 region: CAISGGEDQPQHF. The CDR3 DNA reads TGTGCCATCAGTGGAGGGGAGGATCAGCCCCAGCATTTT.

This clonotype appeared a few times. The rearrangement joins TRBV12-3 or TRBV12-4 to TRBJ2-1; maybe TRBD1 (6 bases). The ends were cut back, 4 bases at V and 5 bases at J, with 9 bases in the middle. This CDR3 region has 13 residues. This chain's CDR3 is CASSSTGNNEQFF. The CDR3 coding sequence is TGTGCCAGCAGTTCGACAGGAAACAATGAGCAGTTCTTC.

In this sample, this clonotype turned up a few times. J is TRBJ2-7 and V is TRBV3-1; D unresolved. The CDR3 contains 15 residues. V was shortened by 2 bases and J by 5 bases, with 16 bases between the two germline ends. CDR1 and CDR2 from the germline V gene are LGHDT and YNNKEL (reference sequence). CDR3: CASSQFLPVGNEQYF. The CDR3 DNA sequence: TGTGCCAGCAGCCAATTTCTCCCCGTGGGGAACGAGCAGTACTTC.

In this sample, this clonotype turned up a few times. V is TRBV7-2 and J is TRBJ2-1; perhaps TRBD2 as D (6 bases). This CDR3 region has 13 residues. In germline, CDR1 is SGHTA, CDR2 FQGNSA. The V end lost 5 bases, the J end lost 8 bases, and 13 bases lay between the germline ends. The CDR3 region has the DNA TGTGCCAGCAGCCAGCCTTGGAGGGATGAGCAGTTCTTC. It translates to CASSQPWRDEQFF.

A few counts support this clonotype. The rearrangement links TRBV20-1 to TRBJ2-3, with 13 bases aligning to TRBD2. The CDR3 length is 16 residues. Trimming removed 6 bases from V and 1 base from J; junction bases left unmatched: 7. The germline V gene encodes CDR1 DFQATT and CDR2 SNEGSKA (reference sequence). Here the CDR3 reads CSAQLAGGPRTDTQYF. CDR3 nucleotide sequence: TGCAGTGCACAACTAGCGGGAGGGCCTCGCACAGATACGCAGTATTTT.

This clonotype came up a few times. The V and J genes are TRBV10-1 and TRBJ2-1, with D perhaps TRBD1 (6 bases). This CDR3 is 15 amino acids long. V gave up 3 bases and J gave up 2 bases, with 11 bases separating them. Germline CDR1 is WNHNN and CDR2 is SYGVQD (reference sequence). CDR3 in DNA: TGCGCCAGCAGTGAATGGGCAGGGGCCTACAATGAGCAGTTCTTC. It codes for CASSEWAGAYNEQFF.

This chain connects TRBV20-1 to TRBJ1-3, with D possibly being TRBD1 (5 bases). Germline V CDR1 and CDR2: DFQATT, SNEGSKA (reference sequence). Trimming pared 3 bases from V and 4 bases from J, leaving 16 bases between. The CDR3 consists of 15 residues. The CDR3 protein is CSASPPTGPGNTIYF. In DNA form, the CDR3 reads TGCAGTGCTAGTCCCCCCACAGGTCCAGGAAACACCATATATTTT.

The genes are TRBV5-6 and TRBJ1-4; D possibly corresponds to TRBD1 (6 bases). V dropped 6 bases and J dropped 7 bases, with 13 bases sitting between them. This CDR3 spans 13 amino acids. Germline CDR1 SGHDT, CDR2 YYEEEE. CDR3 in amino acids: CASMGRGGEKLFF. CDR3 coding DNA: TGTGCCAGCATGGGCAGGGGCGGTGAAAAACTGTTTTTT.

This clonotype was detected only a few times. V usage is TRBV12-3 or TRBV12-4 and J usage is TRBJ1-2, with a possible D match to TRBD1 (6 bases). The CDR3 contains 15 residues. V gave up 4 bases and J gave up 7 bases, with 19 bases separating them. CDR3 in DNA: TGTGCCAGCAGTTCCTGGGGGGCTGGGGTCTTTGGCTACACCTTC. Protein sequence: CASSSWGAGVFGYTF.

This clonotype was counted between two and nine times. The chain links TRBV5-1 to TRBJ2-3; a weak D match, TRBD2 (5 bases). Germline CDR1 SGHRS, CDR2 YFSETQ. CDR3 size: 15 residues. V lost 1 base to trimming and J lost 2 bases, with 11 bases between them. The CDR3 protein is CASSLSGLYTDTQYF. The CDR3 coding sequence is TGCGCCAGCAGCTTGTCCGGACTGTACACAGATACGCAGTATTTT.

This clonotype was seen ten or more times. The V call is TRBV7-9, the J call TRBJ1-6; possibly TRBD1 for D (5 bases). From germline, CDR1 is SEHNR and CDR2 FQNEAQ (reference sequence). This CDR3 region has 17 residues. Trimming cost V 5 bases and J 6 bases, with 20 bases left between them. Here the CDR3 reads CASSLEAGMVINSPLHF. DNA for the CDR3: TGTGCCAGCAGCCTGGAGGCAGGGATGGTTATTAATTCACCCCTCCACTTT.

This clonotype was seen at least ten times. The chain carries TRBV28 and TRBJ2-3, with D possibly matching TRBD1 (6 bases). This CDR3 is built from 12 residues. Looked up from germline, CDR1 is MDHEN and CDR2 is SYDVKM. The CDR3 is CAWGLRTDTQYF. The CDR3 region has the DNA TGTGCTTGGGGGCTCCGCACAGATACGCAGTATTTT.

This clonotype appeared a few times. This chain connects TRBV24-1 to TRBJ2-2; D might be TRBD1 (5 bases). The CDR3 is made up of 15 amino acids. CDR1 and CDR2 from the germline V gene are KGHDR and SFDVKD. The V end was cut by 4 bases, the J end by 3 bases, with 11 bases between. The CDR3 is CATSEQGSDTGELFF. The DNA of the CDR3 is TGTGCCACCAGTGAGCAGGGTTCGGACACCGGGGAGCTGTTTTTT.

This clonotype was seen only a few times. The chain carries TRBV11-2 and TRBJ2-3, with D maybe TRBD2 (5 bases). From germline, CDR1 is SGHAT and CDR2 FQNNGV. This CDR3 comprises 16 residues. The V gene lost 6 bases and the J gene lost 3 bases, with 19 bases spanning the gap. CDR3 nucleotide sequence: TGTGCCAGCAGGGGCGGTGGAGGTGAGGGTACAGATACGCAGTATTTT. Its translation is CASRGGGGEGTDTQYF.

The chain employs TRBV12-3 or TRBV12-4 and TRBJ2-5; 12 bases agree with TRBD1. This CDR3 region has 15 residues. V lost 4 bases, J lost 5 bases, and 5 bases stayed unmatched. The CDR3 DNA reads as TGTGCCAGCAGTTCCGGGACAGGGGGCTGGGAGACCCAGTACTTC. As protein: CASSSGTGGWETQYF.